The 26 T cell receptor beta chains below all came from one sample that was sequenced in a study of high-grade serous ovarian cancer treatment subgroups. Tumor samples were taken before definitive surgery or chemotherapy. This table comes from immunoSEQ multiplex PCR, and its TCRdb copy is limited to in-frame clones, with some not included. Found here are thousands of clones, more than 55% of them singletons; the top ten hold approximately 5.9%. Specimen: tumor tissue. The receptors derive from a human donor with high-grade serous ovarian cancer.

The chain employs TRBV28 and TRBJ2-1; tentatively, D is TRBD1 or TRBD2 (5 bases each). Germline V lookup: CDR1 MDHEN, CDR2 SYDVKM. The germline V and J ends were trimmed by 5 bases and 6 bases, with 17 bases remaining between them. The CDR3 contains 15 residues. The CDR3 DNA follows: TGTGCCAGCAGTGTTCCCGGGACGCTAGGCAATGAGCAGTTCTTC. Translated, it gives CASSVPGTLGNEQFF.

The chain joins TRBV30 to TRBJ1-3; D uncertain. Trimming pared 8 bases from V and 0 bases from J, leaving 14 bases between. Germline V gene lookup returns CDR1 GTSNPN and CDR2 SVGIG (reference sequence). The CDR3 contains 14 residues. CDR3 in amino acids: CAGWWISSGNTIYF. The CDR3 coding sequence is TGTGCCGGATGGTGGATAAGCTCTGGAAACACCATATATTTT.

The V call is TRBV7-6, the J call TRBJ2-3; D uncertain. Per the germline V gene, CDR1 is SGHVS and CDR2 is FNYEAQ. This CDR3 comprises 12 residues. V was clipped by 1 base and J by 1 base, with 0 bases between them. The CDR3 reads CASSLGTDTQYF. Here the CDR3 DNA reads TGTGCCAGCAGCTTAGGCACAGATACGCAGTATTTT.

The gene calls are TRBV28 and TRBJ2-5; D possibly uses TRBD1 or TRBD2 (5 bases each). Trimming cost V 2 bases and J 1 base, with 17 bases left between them. Germline CDR1 MDHEN, CDR2 SYDVKM. This CDR3 is built from 17 residues. For the CDR3, the DNA is TGTGCCAGCAGTTTAGGGGGAGCTACTATCACCCAAGAGACCCAGTACTTC. Encoded protein: CASSLGGATITQETQYF.

Within the sample, this clone is medium-sized. The chain is built from TRBV15 and TRBJ1-5, with 7 bases identical to TRBD1. The ends lost 4 bases at V and 2 bases at J; junction bases unmatched: 5. The CDR3 totals 15 residues. Germline V gene data show CDR1 as LNHNV and CDR2 as YYDKDF (reference sequence). This chain's CDR3 is CATSILGQGNQPQHF. The CDR3 region has the DNA TGTGCCACCAGCATTCTAGGACAGGGCAATCAGCCCCAGCATTTT.

The V and J genes are TRBV6-6 and TRBJ1-1, with a tentative D call TRBD1 (5 bases). The CDR3 is 16 residues long. The V gene lost 5 bases and the J gene lost 1 base, with 17 bases spanning the gap. Germline assignment: CDR1 MNHNY and CDR2 SVGAGI (reference sequence). The CDR3 region has the DNA TGTGCCAGCAGTAAAAATCTACAGGCAACGAACACTGAAGCTTTCTTT. Its protein is CASSKNLQATNTEAFF.

The chain combines TRBV19 with TRBJ2-7, with TRBD1 identical over 8 bases. Germline CDR1 LNHDA, CDR2 SQIVND (reference sequence). V dropped 7 bases and J dropped 6; count of bases not matched to a gene: 8. The CDR3 has 13 residues. CDR3 protein: CASTSGQDGEQYF. For the CDR3, the DNA is TGTGCCAGTACCTCGGGACAGGACGGCGAGCAGTACTTC.

The chain carries TRBV7-2 and TRBJ1-6; TRBD1 aligns across 7 bases. The CDR3 spans 13 residues. CDR1 is SGHTA and CDR2 is FQGNSA in the germline V gene. The J segment lost 8 bases and the V segment lost 3 bases, leaving 1 base of the junction unmatched. This CDR3 is CASSLQGDSPLHF. The CDR3 bases are TGTGCCAGCAGCTTGCAGGGGGATTCACCCCTCCACTTT.

This rearrangement joins TRBV11-3 to TRBJ1-1; no clear D gene. There are 14 residues in the CDR3. The germline V gene encodes CDR1 SGHNT and CDR2 YENEEA. V was cut by 4 bases and J by 3 bases, with 12 bases left in between. CDR3 region: CASSSRVGDTEAFF. CDR3 in DNA: TGTGCCAGCAGCTCGCGGGTGGGAGACACTGAAGCTTTCTTT.

The CDR3 DNA follows: TGTGCCAGCAGTTGGGACAGGGGGAGTGATGAGCAGTTCTTC. It specifies CASSWDRGSDEQFF. This chain joins TRBV7-2 and TRBJ2-1; 11 nucleotides agree with TRBD1. V lost 6 bases and J lost 8; bases outside the gene matches: 6. The CDR3 consists of 14 residues. Germline V CDR1 and CDR2: SGHTA, FQGNSA.

This clone is categorized as medium-sized (0.01 to 0.1%). The chain joins TRBV28 to TRBJ2-5; 7 bases are shared with TRBD1. The CDR3 has 14 amino acids. V trimming: 6 bases; J trimming: 5 bases; junction bases outside the gene matches: 9. The germline gives CDR1 MDHEN, CDR2 SYDVKM. The CDR3 DNA is TGTGCCAGCAGAGAGACAGGGTCTAGGGAGACCCAGTACTTC. Protein product: CASRETGSRETQYF.

This chain joins TRBV28 and TRBJ1-2; D is perhaps TRBD1 (6 bases). Germline CDR1 and CDR2: MDHEN and SYDVKM. Trimming took off 2 bases at V and 4 bases at J, with 14 bases between the two ends. The CDR3 runs to 15 residues. As DNA, the CDR3 is TGTGCCAGCAGTTTAGTGGGGGGCCAAGGCTATGGCTACACCTTC. Encoded protein: CASSLVGGQGYGYTF.

In its sample, this clone was seen a few times. This chain links TRBV19 with TRBJ1-5; D perhaps matches TRBD1 (5 bases). Germline loops: CDR1 LNHDA, CDR2 SQIVND (reference sequence). The CDR3 runs 14 residues. V gave up 4 bases and J gave up 3 bases, with 10 bases separating them. This CDR3 is CASSTDSLNQPQHF. The CDR3 nucleotides are TGTGCCAGTAGTACCGACAGTCTCAATCAGCCCCAGCATTTT.

This clone is judged medium-sized. The gene calls are TRBV5-6 and TRBJ1-1, with D hard to call. Germline V gene data show CDR1 as SGHDT and CDR2 as YYEEEE. V was cut by 0 bases and J by 5 bases, with 5 bases left in between. The CDR3 is 12 residues long. In nucleotides, the CDR3 is TGTGCCAGCAGCTTGGTTCGGACTGAAGCTTTCTTT. It is translated as CASSLVRTEAFF.

This clone was counted only a few times. The chain recombines TRBV5-5 with TRBJ2-7, with a possible D match to TRBD1 (6 bases). Germline CDR1 reads SGHKS; CDR2 reads YYEKEE (reference sequence). There are 13 residues in the CDR3. Trimming stripped 4 bases from V and 5 bases from J, with 13 bases between. CDR3 amino acids: CASSPTTGNEQYF. CDR3 DNA sequence: TGTGCCAGCAGCCCAACCACAGGGAACGAGCAGTACTTC.

The chain joins TRBV7-3 to TRBJ2-1; no definite D call. Germline V CDR1 and CDR2: SGHTA, FQGTGA. The V end was cut by 1 base, the J end by 7 bases, with 8 bases between. The CDR3 runs to 13 residues. The CDR3 DNA sequence: TGTGCCAGCAGCTTAAGTCTCGGTAATGAGCAGTTCTTC. This translates into CASSLSLGNEQFF.

CDR3: CASSPNRERGNGYTF. The CDR3, as DNA: TGTGCCAGCAGCCCGAACAGGGAAAGGGGGAATGGCTACACCTTC. The chain is built from TRBV7-8 and TRBJ1-2, with D perhaps TRBD1 (6 bases). The CDR3 is 15 residues long. Germline V gene lookup returns CDR1 SGHVS and CDR2 FQNEAQ. Trimming took 5 bases from V and 6 from J, leaving 19 bases between them.

The chain uses TRBV5-4 and TRBJ2-1, with 8 positions matching TRBD2. Unmatched junction bases numbered 7, after V lost 3 bases and J lost 5 bases. This CDR3 is built from 15 residues. Germline values: CDR1 SGHNT, CDR2 YYREEE (reference sequence). The CDR3 DNA reads TGTGCCAGCAGCTCCGGGGTAGCGGGGAACAATGAGCAGTTCTTC. Translating gives CASSSGVAGNNEQFF.

This rearrangement joins TRBV5-1 to TRBJ2-7; D unclear. V lost 5 bases, J lost 0 bases, and 12 bases lay in between. This CDR3 is 14 amino acids long. Germline CDR1 reads SGHRS; CDR2 reads YFSETQ. The CDR3 reads CASRHDSNSYEQYF. The CDR3 DNA reads TGCGCCAGCAGACACGACTCCAACTCCTACGAGCAGTACTTC. The full variable domain, completed using reference TRBV5-1 and TRBJ2-7, is KAGVTQTPRYLIKTRGQQVTLSCSPISGHRSVSWYQQTPGQGLQFLFEYFSETQRNKGNFPGRFSGRQFSNSRSEMNVSTLELGDSALYLCASRHDSNSYEQYFGPGTRLTVT.

To note about this clone: Distinct nucleotide sequences in the sample also encode this CDR3. The chain carries TRBV7-2 and TRBJ1-5; 9 bases are shared with TRBD1. Germline CDR1 reads SGHTA; CDR2 reads FQGNSA. The CDR3 is made up of 14 amino acids. J lost 7 bases, V lost 4 bases, and 5 bases had no gene match. CDR3 sequence (DNA): TGTGCCAGCAGCTCACAGGGGGCTGGGCAGCCCCAGCATTTT. Its translation: CASSSQGAGQPQHF.

By share of the sample, this clone is medium-sized. The chain combines TRBV19 with TRBJ1-2, with TRBD1 matching over 9 bases. Losses at the gene ends were 1 base for V and 2 bases for J; bases not matched to a gene: 5. CDR3 size: 16 residues. Germline-derived CDR1 and CDR2 are LNHDA and SQIVND (reference sequence). The DNA of the CDR3 is TGTGCCAGTAGTATAGCTTACGGGACAGGGAACTATGGCTACACCTTC. As protein: CASSIAYGTGNYGYTF.

The rearrangement links TRBV7-2 to TRBJ1-2; TRBD1 might be the D (5 bases). From germline, CDR1 is SGHTA and CDR2 FQGNSA. The ends were cut back, 5 bases at V and 5 bases at J, with 18 bases in the middle. This CDR3 contains 15 residues. CDR3 sequence: CASSLPRDTLYGYTF. The DNA of the CDR3 is TGTGCCAGCAGCCTCCCCAGGGATACCCTATATGGCTACACCTTC.

V and J are TRBV7-2 and TRBJ2-1; unclear D gene. Germline loops: CDR1 SGHTA, CDR2 FQGNSA. Trimming shortened V by 5 bases and J by 1 base, and 21 bases separated the two germline ends. The CDR3 covers 18 residues. DNA of the CDR3: TGTGCCAGCAGCCCGTCATATTTTGCGGCGACGTCCTACAATGAGCAGTTCTTC. Amino acid sequence: CASSPSYFAATSYNEQFF.

This chain joins TRBV19 and TRBJ2-7, with a tentative D call TRBD2 (6 bases). V was trimmed by 5 bases and J by 3 bases, leaving 14 bases between them. Looked up from germline, CDR1 is LNHDA and CDR2 is SQIVND (reference sequence). The CDR3 loop spans 14 amino acids. CDR3 protein: CASSPGLNYYEQYF. The DNA of the CDR3 is TGTGCCAGTAGTCCTGGACTAAACTACTACGAGCAGTACTTC.

Concerning this clone itself: The same CDR3 can be traced to other DNA sequences in this sample. This chain uses TRBV5-1 with TRBJ1-6; a possible D gene is TRBD1 (6 bases). The CDR3 spans 14 residues. CDR1 and CDR2 from the germline V gene are SGHRS and YFSETQ. V was pared by 2 bases and J by 5 bases, with 8 bases between. The CDR3 here is CASSLQGNNSPLHF. The CDR3 nucleotides are TGCGCCAGCAGCTTACAGGGAAATAATTCACCCCTCCACTTT.

There are a few counts of this clone. V and J are TRBV7-3 and TRBJ2-1, with a tentative D call TRBD1 (6 bases). The CDR3 has 13 residues. The V gene's germline CDR1 is SGHTA and CDR2 FQGTGA. The V gene lost 3 bases and the J gene lost 5 bases, with 8 bases spanning the gap. CDR3 nucleotide sequence: TGTGCCAGCAGCTTGGACAGAAACAATGAGCAGTTCTTC. Protein sequence: CASSLDRNNEQFF.